One T cell receptor (beta chain) is described in this entry. Its antigen target is currently unknown. No per-base quality is available; no much larger clone lies one base away. The collaborating institutions used their own protocols to collect whole blood in K2EDTA tubes. Collaborator samples were shipped for TCRbeta analysis as frozen whole blood, isolated PBMCs, or DNA extracted from either sample type. The CDR3 holds 17 amino acids from the cysteine to the phenylalanine. The sequence is cut down to CDR3 DNA, 51 bases in frame from base 1. V and J are trimmed by 4 bases and 0 bases, and the gene matches miss 6 bases of the junction. The germline V gene specifies SGHVS as CDR1 and FQNEAQ as CDR2. This entry comes from a study of blood T cell repertoires in COVID-19 (dated by TCRdb to the early 2020s). For the study in its entirety: Collaborator samples came from the United States, Italy and Spain and covered acute and convalescent phases of COVID-19. Samples came from the ongoing ImmuneRACE study (first 160 participants) plus 1,254 subjects from 6 global collaborators. Where HLA class I and class II types were available, the types were taken from metadata supplied by the sample provider, not from assay-based typing. Sample metadata almost always included a de-identified subject ID, COVID-19 status, age in years and sex. A freely available public database, intended as a resource for researchers studying the immune response to SARS-CoV-2, is where the repertoires were released. The prospective study material was composed of cDNA or gDNA derived from T cells, B-cell-depleted T cells, or PBMCs. The dataset comprised deeply sampled blood TCRbeta repertoires from subjects exposed to, actively infected with, or recovered from COVID-19. The paper as a whole reports these results and caveats: Clinical and demographic metadata were provided uncurated, with the amount varying by source and participant.

TCRbeta CDR3 regions were amplified from genomic DNA using the immunoSEQ Assay, a bias-controlled multiplex PCR. The study's own analysis went as follows. The number of nucleated cells in each sample was estimated by amplification of reference gene primers within the assay. To quantify the absolute abundance of each unique TCRbeta CDR3 rearrangement, sequence reads were collapsed and filtered. Productive Simpson clonality was computed per sample as the square root of Simpson's diversity index over productive rearrangements. Entries here come from immuneACCESS through TCRdb and include only in-frame sequences with V and J called. Some clones fail to appear in such tables; in the studies checked, an unresolved V gene covers under half of the shortfall, and the cause of the remainder is unknown. V and J calls and clone size come straight from that table; D and trimming were deduced from the DNA. The table for this sample lists 27,000 or so clones; approximately 91% of them were counted only once. The top ten clonotypes cover more than 4% of the sample.

The chain links TRBV7-8 with TRBJ1-3; TRBD1 aligns with 10 central bases. Sequencing was done on a sample of peripheral blood. The TCR sequence derives from a man in his 70s with active COVID-19. DNA sequence: TGTGCCAGCAGCTCATACCGGGACAGGGGCTCTGGAAACACCATATATTTT. This translates into CASSSYRDRGSGNTIYF.